This is a list of T cell receptor beta chains from one sample in a study of tumor-infiltrating lymphocytes in primary liver carcinoma. TCRdb analysed the multiplex PCR reads with MiXCR anew, one entry per CDR3 protein. Here the sample spans about 320,000 distinct CDR3 sequences, roughly two thirds being singletons. Sequenced material: peripheral blood. The receptors here all came from a man aged 40-49 years with primary liver carcinoma and hepatitis B virus infection. Each CDR3 is given with its conserved first and last residue. Clone size is shown for a subset of rows, as once, few, many or a class of expanded clone.

TRBV12-3/TRBV12-4	TRBJ2-1	many	CASSSPTTSGRNEQFF
TRBV11-2	TRBJ1-3	-	CSSSLTRVDTIYF
TRBV20-1	TRBJ2-1	once	CSAGGPTARYNEQFF
TRBV10-3	TRBJ2-3	-	CTIRGTYTDTQYF
TRBV11-2	TRBJ2-2	many	CASSLERLGELFF
TRBV6-1	TRBJ2-1	-	CASSEPPTSQSSYNEKFF
TRBV6-5	TRBJ2-7	many	CASSSGSRVEQYF
TRBV5-8	TRBJ2-2	once	CASSKGEGWTGELFF
TRBV10-3	TRBJ2-1	many	CAISENSGIGRDEQFF
TRBV29-1	TRBJ2-5	-	CSGHSVRGETQYF
TRBV30	TRBJ1-4	many	CAWSSRETGEKLFF
TRBV5-4	TRBJ2-1	-	CASSMGGASNEQFF
TRBV29-1	TRBJ2-2	-	CSVEDTGGTGELFF
TRBV29-1	TRBJ2-7	many	CSVDSGRGYEQYF
TRBV5-1	TRBJ2-2	-	CASSFNHANTGKLFF
TRBV11-1	TRBJ2-5	-	CDSSSYPGQVGETQYF
TRBV30	TRBJ2-2	-	CAGTRVAGVNTGELFF
TRBV11-1	-	-	CPCSPQSDSYEQYF
TRBV10-2	TRBJ2-7	-	CASRLAAGTATYEQYF
TRBV19	TRBJ1-5	-	CASSDGAYSNQPQHF
TRBV4-1	TRBJ2-7	many	CASSQPWRETTSYEQYF
TRBV5-1	TRBJ1-6	once	CASSLGVQNSPLHF
TRBV6-5	TRBJ2-2	-	CANGEGANTGELFF
TRBV10-3	TRBJ2-3	few	CATARQSGGTDTQYF
TRBV29-1	TRBJ2-1	-	CGVAGTGLSNEQFF
TRBV6-1	TRBJ1-1	-	CASSEVWNMDTEAFF
TRBV12-5	TRBJ2-2	-	CASGLLMGVAFTGELFF
TRBV7-9	TRBJ1-1	once	CASSTSTEAFF
TRBV28	TRBJ1-1	-	CATGMNTEAFF
TRBV7-6	TRBJ2-5	-	CANSFLTGFQETQYF
TRBV12-1	TRBJ1-1	-	CASRHTGTRPNTEAFF
TRBV28	TRBJ1-3	-	CASSLGGQGNTIYF
TRBV30	TRBJ1-1	many	CAWSKWQGDGEAFF
TRBV25-1	TRBJ2-1	once	CAGSIAGPAGEEQFF
TRBV7-9	TRBJ2-7	-	CASSSPGQRAYEQYF
TRBV28	TRBJ2-7	-	CASRPDGLTYEQYF
TRBV11-2	TRBJ2-1	-	CASSLASGSYRNEQFF
TRBV6-2/TRBV6-3	TRBJ2-5	-	CANSYPRQGKEAQYF
TRBV6-2/TRBV6-3	TRBJ1-1	-	CASSPDSYLNTEAFF